This entry concerns a single T cell receptor beta chain. CDR3 length: 13 residues. The germline gives CDR1 MGHDK, CDR2 SYGVNS. Trimming removed 5 bases from V and 1 base from J, with 3 bases in between. The data are from a study of blood T cell repertoires in COVID-19. Libraries were prepared by immunoSEQ multiplex PCR; TCRdb keeps only in-frame clonotypes and omits some of them. The table lists fewer than 200,000 clones, 82% of them singletons. Participants spanned ages roughly 18 to 90 years and resided in about 25 US areas. Assignments of participants to cohorts depended upon their own reported clinical history.

The sequenced sample consisted of PBMCs or T cells enriched from blood (not recorded which). The gene calls are TRBV25-1 and TRBJ2-6; D is ambiguous. This receptor was taken from a woman aged 55-69 years with acute COVID-19. The CDR3 DNA is TGTGCCAGCAGTCTGTCTGGGGCCAACGTCCTGACTTTC. Amino acids: CASSLSGANVLTF.